The clone carrying this TCR beta chain was counted between two and nine times. The antigen is unknown. MiXCR, run by TCRdb on the 5' RACE reads, gives a single entry per CDR3 protein. The table lists roughly 1.6 million distinct CDR3 sequences, around a third of them singletons, with more than 0.25% in the top ten. These data are taken from a study of identical twins. Healthy Caucasian donors formed the entire cohort. General study findings and limits: It was out-of-frame TCR alpha sharing in monozygotic twins that models underestimated. Low generation probability was overrepresented in out-of-frame alpha sequences shared by twins.

J gave up 4 bases and V 0 bases, and 2 bases lay outside the gene matches. The CDR3 extends over 16 amino acids. Germline assignment: CDR1 MNHEY and CDR2 SVGAGI. The chain is built from TRBV6-5 and TRBJ2-3; 12 nucleotides match TRBD2. Sequencing was done on a sample of cord blood. This sequence originates from a newborn girl in good health. CDR3 protein: CASSYSLAGGPDTQYF. In DNA, the CDR3 is TGTGCCAGCAGTTACTCCCTAGCGGGGGGGCCAGATACGCAGTATTTT.